The 14 T cell receptor beta chains below all came from one sample that was sequenced in a study of T cells expressing NK-cell markers. For each CDR3 protein, TCRdb gives one entry from its re-call of the 5' RACE reads, without DNA. The repertoire table contains about 260,000 distinct CDR3 sequences. The sequencing sample was made of blood T cells: a sorted CD56 or NKG2C T cell subset, CD4+ or CD8+ T cells, or bulk PBMC T cells (not recorded which). The receptor set was obtained from a woman between 18 and 75 years old in good health.

The chain recombines TRBV20-1 with TRBJ1-4; absent DNA, TCRdb's TRBD1 call cannot be checked. The CDR3 is 12 amino acids. Germline CDR1 DFQATT, CDR2 SNEGSKA (reference sequence). CDR3 amino acids: CSAPWAGEKLFF.

This CDR3 reads CSASALAGVTYEQYF. The V call is TRBV20-1, the J call TRBJ2-7; TCRdb gives TRBD2 as the D gene, but with no DNA this cannot be confirmed. Germline V gene sequence: CDR1 DFQATT, CDR2 SNEGSKA (reference sequence). The CDR3 totals 15 residues.

The chain uses TRBV28 and TRBJ1-5; the D call from TCRdb, TRBD1, cannot be confirmed without DNA. Germline lookup yields CDR1 MDHEN and CDR2 SYDVKM. The length of the CDR3 is 13 residues. CDR3: CASSGPSNQPQHF. The variable domain in full, completed from reference TRBV28 and TRBJ1-5, reads DVKVTQSSRYLVKRTGEKVFLECVQDMDHENMFWYRQDPGLGLRLIYFSYDVKMKEKGDIPEGYSVSREKKERFSLILESASTNQTSMYLCASSGPSNQPQHFGDGTRLSIL.

The chain links TRBV30 to TRBJ2-4. The CDR3 covers 15 residues. Germline-derived CDR1 and CDR2 are GTSNPN and SVGIG (reference sequence). Here the CDR3 reads CAWSVHKGIKNIQYF. Together with reference TRBV30 and TRBJ2-4, the CDR3 gives the full variable domain: SQTIHQWPATLVQPVGSPLSLECTVEGTSNPNLYWYRQAAGRGLQLLFYSVGIGQISSEVPQNLSASRPQDRQFILSSKKLLLSDSGFYLCAWSVHKGIKNIQYFGAGTRLSVL.

V is TRBV12-3 or TRBV12-4 and J is TRBJ2-3; TCRdb designates TRBD1, a call that cannot be tested without DNA. The length of the CDR3 is 16 residues. The CDR3 protein is CASSFGGGPSTDTQYF.

The CDR3 sequence is CASSLNLAGDEQFF. V usage is TRBV11-3 and J usage is TRBJ2-1; no DNA is available, so the TRBD1 call from TCRdb remains unchecked. Germline V lookup: CDR1 SGHNT, CDR2 YENEEA. CDR3 length: 14 residues.

V gene TRBV12-3 or TRBV12-4 combines with J gene TRBJ2-5; the TCRdb D gene call, TRBD1, has no DNA to confirm it. There are 14 residues in the CDR3. The CDR3 protein is CASRGGQIQETQYF.

This sequence joins TRBV20-1 and TRBJ2-3; TCRdb gives TRBD2 as the D gene, but with no DNA this cannot be confirmed. The germline V gene encodes CDR1 DFQATT and CDR2 SNEGSKA (reference sequence). The CDR3 runs to 16 residues. The CDR3 protein is CSASGTSGSLPDTQYF.

V usage is TRBV12-3 or TRBV12-4 and J usage is TRBJ1-2. This CDR3 is 11 amino acids long. CDR3 amino acids: CASSPATGYTF.

The CDR3 here is CASSLQTTDTQYF. This chain links TRBV7-6 with TRBJ2-3. The CDR3 totals 13 residues. CDR1 is SGHVS and CDR2 is FNYEAQ in the germline V gene.

The chain combines TRBV6-1 with TRBJ2-1. Per the germline V gene, CDR1 is MNHNS and CDR2 is SASEGT. The length of the CDR3 is 12 residues. The CDR3 loop reads CASKEVSDEQFF.

The chain has TRBV5-6 and TRBJ1-4; TCRdb gives TRBD1 as the D gene, but with no DNA this cannot be confirmed. Germline V gene data show CDR1 as SGHDT and CDR2 as YYEEEE. This CDR3 region has 15 residues. The CDR3 loop reads CASSLRALRREKLFF.

V gene TRBV7-3 combines with J gene TRBJ1-3; no DNA is available, so the TRBD1 call from TCRdb remains unchecked. Germline V gene lookup returns CDR1 SGHTA and CDR2 FQGTGA. The CDR3 is 16 amino acids. Here the CDR3 reads CASSANGGISGNTIYF.

CDR3 amino acids: CSVRTSGSTEQFF. The V gene is TRBV29-1, the J gene TRBJ2-1; there is no DNA to check the TCRdb D call of TRBD2. This CDR3 is built from 13 residues. Germline loops: CDR1 SQVTM, CDR2 ANQGSEA.